This entry lists 21 T cell receptor beta chains sequenced from one sample in a study of vaccination effects on CD4 cells after COVID-19. Before sequencing, viral peptide pools were used by the ViraFEST assay to expand antigen-specific CD4+ T cells. Culture lasted about nine days before CD4+ T cell isolation. Negative nucleocapsid antibody tests before and after vaccination confirmed no previous SARS-CoV-2 infection. These receptors lack a known antigen. Sequencing was performed with immunoSEQ multiplex PCR; in TCRdb, only in-frame clones are kept and a portion is missing. The data hold 55,000 to 80,000 clones, with over 70% observed a single time. This specimen was CD4+ T cells from PBMCs cultured with SARS-CoV-2 spike peptides, taken before COVID-19 vaccination. All receptors come from a human donor who received a COVID-19 vaccine.

The chain links TRBV27 to TRBJ1-2, with D perhaps matching TRBD1 (6 bases). Germline CDR1 is MNHEY and CDR2 is SMNVEV (reference sequence). V lost 0 bases, J lost 5 bases, and 13 bases lay in between. CDR3 size: 15 residues. Here the CDR3 reads CASSLSGRGLYGYTF. For the CDR3, the DNA is TGTGCCAGCAGTTTATCGGGCAGGGGCCTTTATGGCTACACCTTC.

The chain joins TRBV3-1 (or the pseudogene TRBV3-2) to TRBJ1-1; D uncertain. Germline loops: CDR1 LGHDT, CDR2 YNNKEL (reference sequence). Trimming shortened V by 0 bases and J by 1 base, and 12 bases separated the two germline ends. CDR3 length: 16 residues. CDR3 in DNA: TGTGCCAGCAGCCAAGAGCGTAGGCCGCCGAACACTGAAGCTTTCTTT. Protein sequence: CASSQERRPPNTEAFF.

The chain uses TRBV18 and TRBJ2-1, with TRBD1 as a possible D gene (6 bases). The CDR3 length is 12 residues. In germline, CDR1 is KGHSH, CDR2 LQKENI. V lost 5 bases and J 8 bases, leaving 10 bases between the germline ends. This CDR3 reads CASSSTGHEQFF. CDR3 in DNA: TGTGCCAGCTCATCAACAGGGCATGAGCAGTTCTTC.

The sample holds a few counts of this clone. The rearrangement uses TRBV5-1 and TRBJ1-2; 7 nucleotides agree with TRBD1. The length of the CDR3 is 15 residues. V trimming: 4 bases; J trimming: 4 bases; junction bases outside the gene matches: 10. The germline V gene has CDR1 SGHRS and CDR2 YFSETQ. CDR3 sequence reads: CASSDIGGSGYGYTF. CDR3 bases: TGCGCCAGCAGCGATATAGGGGGCAGTGGCTATGGCTACACCTTC.

The CDR3 loop is CASSLALMAKETQYF. As DNA, the CDR3 is TGTGCCAGCAGCTTAGCGCTGATGGCCAAGGAGACCCAGTACTTC. V is TRBV7-9 and J is TRBJ2-5; D unresolved. Trimming shortened V by 0 bases and J by 5 bases, and 13 bases separated the two germline ends. The CDR3 runs 15 residues. Germline CDR1 SEHNR, CDR2 FQNEAQ (reference sequence).

The gene calls are TRBV7-9 and TRBJ1-3, with 9 bases identical to TRBD1. J gave up 2 bases and V 5 bases, and 10 bases lay outside the gene matches. The germline CDR1 and CDR2 sequences are SEHNR and FQNEAQ (reference sequence). The CDR3 is made up of 17 amino acids. CDR3: CASSPSGTGWTGNTIYF. CDR3 in DNA: TGTGCCAGCAGCCCCTCCGGGACAGGGTGGACTGGAAACACCATATATTTT.

The chain uses TRBV7-9 and TRBJ2-4; no reliable D call. Trimming pared 10 bases from V and 3 bases from J, leaving 19 bases between. The CDR3 contains 15 residues. Germline lookup yields CDR1 SEHNR and CDR2 FQNEAQ (reference sequence). CDR3 sequence reads: CAIRSPPGFKNIQYF. The CDR3 region has the DNA TGTGCCATCAGATCTCCACCGGGTTTCAAAAACATTCAGTACTTC.

V and J are TRBV5-1 and TRBJ1-5; D gene unclear. The CDR3 sequence is 14 residues long. Germline lookup yields CDR1 SGHRS and CDR2 YFSETQ. V was clipped by 2 bases and J by 0 bases, with 6 bases between them. The CDR3 protein is CASSLGNSNQPQHF. In DNA, the CDR3 is TGCGCCAGCAGCTTAGGAAATAGCAATCAGCCCCAGCATTTT. Full variable domain (outside the CDR3, taken from reference TRBV5-1 and TRBJ1-5): KAGVTQTPRYLIKTRGQQVTLSCSPISGHRSVSWYQQTPGQGLQFLFEYFSETQRNKGNFPGRFSGRQFSNSRSEMNVSTLELGDSALYLCASSLGNSNQPQHFGDGTRLSIL.

This clone occurred once. The chain carries TRBV19 and TRBJ1-5; TRBD1 matches 8 bases. Germline V gene lookup returns CDR1 LNHDA and CDR2 SQIVND (reference sequence). Unmatched junction bases numbered 18, after V lost 9 bases and J lost 2 bases. CDR3 length equals 18 residues. The CDR3 nucleotides are TGTGCCAGCAGCGTGGGGGGCAGGGGGCGGATCGGCAATCAGCCCCAGCATTTT. Its protein is CASSVGGRGRIGNQPQHF.

The chain combines TRBV9 with TRBJ2-6; D call uncertain. From germline, CDR1 is SGDLS and CDR2 YYNGEE. The CDR3 runs to 16 residues. With 0 bases removed from V and 3 bases from J, the gap between germline ends came to 10 bases. Here the CDR3 DNA reads TGTGCCAGCAGCGTAGGTCTGACAAGTGGGGCCAACGTCCTGACTTTC. Translating gives CASSVGLTSGANVLTF.

V and J are TRBV6-5 and TRBJ1-2; no definite D call. Germline V gives CDR1 MNHEY, CDR2 SVGAGI. Trimming cost V 2 bases and J 3 bases, with 16 bases left between them. The CDR3 loop spans 16 amino acids. The CDR3 loop reads CASSYPRVTGDYGYTF. In DNA, the CDR3 is TGTGCCAGCAGTTACCCCCGAGTTACTGGAGACTATGGCTACACCTTC.

This chain uses TRBV19 with TRBJ2-1, with a weak D call TRBD2 (5 bases). The CDR3 length is 13 residues. Germline lookup yields CDR1 LNHDA and CDR2 SQIVND (reference sequence). Trimming took 3 bases from V and 6 from J, leaving 9 bases between them. The CDR3 loop reads CASSISTTNEQFF. The DNA for the CDR3 is TGTGCCAGTAGTATCTCGACTACCAATGAGCAGTTCTTC.

This clone appeared a single time. CDR3 coding DNA: TGTGCCAGCAGTGACACCGGACCCGCTGGGGGTAGGGCTGAAGCTTTCTTT. This sequence encodes CASSDTGPAGGRAEAFF. The J gene is TRBJ1-1, the V gene TRBV2; D is perhaps TRBD1 (5 bases). This CDR3 is 17 amino acids long. The V gene lost 3 bases and the J gene lost 6 bases, with 23 bases spanning the gap. The germline CDR1 and CDR2 sequences are SNHLY and FYNNEI. The full variable domain, with the rest looked up from reference TRBV2 and TRBJ1-1, is EPEVTQTPSHQVTQMGQEVILRCVPISNHLYFYWYRQILGQKVEFLVSFYNNEISEKSEIFDDQFSVERPDGSNFTLKIRSTKLEDSAMYFCASSDTGPAGGRAEAFFGQGTRLTVV.

The chain is built from TRBV5-1 and TRBJ1-1, with TRBD1 matching over 9 bases. The V and J ends lost 4 bases and 8 bases, in that order; junction bases with no gene match: 12. CDR1 SGHRS and CDR2 YFSETQ come from the germline V gene. This CDR3 contains 15 residues. The CDR3 DNA reads TGCGCCAGCAGCGGGACAGGGTCGGCGGTATCAGAAGCTTTCTTT. Encoded protein: CASSGTGSAVSEAFF.

The chain combines TRBV10-1 with TRBJ1-4; D unresolved. Trimming took off 0 bases at V and 8 bases at J, with 4 bases between the two ends. Germline lookup yields CDR1 WNHNN and CDR2 SYGVQD (reference sequence). The CDR3 has 12 amino acids. CDR3 coding DNA: TGCGCCAGCAGTGAGTCGGGAGAAAAACTGTTTTTT. Protein sequence: CASSESGEKLFF.

CDR3 protein: CASSLKGYGYTF. Written as DNA, the CDR3 is TGTGCCAGCAGTTTAAAGGGCTATGGCTACACCTTC. The V call is TRBV27, the J call TRBJ1-2, with no clear D. The CDR3 consists of 12 residues. V was shortened by 2 bases and J by 4 bases, with 5 bases between the two germline ends. Looked up from germline, CDR1 is MNHEY and CDR2 is SMNVEV (reference sequence).

The V and J genes are TRBV24-1 and TRBJ2-3; no firm D call. The germline V and J ends were trimmed by 0 bases and 0 bases, with 6 bases remaining between them. Looked up from germline, CDR1 is KGHDR and CDR2 is SFDVKD. CDR3 length equals 15 residues. The CDR3 nucleotides read TGTGCCACCAGTGATTTGATGGGGAGCACAGATACGCAGTATTTT. Protein product: CATSDLMGSTDTQYF.

The V and J genes are TRBV5-1 and TRBJ2-2; D ambiguous. V dropped 7 bases and J dropped 1 base, with 8 bases sitting between them. Germline lookup yields CDR1 SGHRS and CDR2 YFSETQ. The CDR3 is made up of 13 amino acids. CDR3 amino acids: CASGTVNTGELFF. The CDR3 DNA is TGCGCCAGCGGCACGGTGAACACCGGGGAGCTGTTTTTT.

The chain links TRBV28 to TRBJ1-2; 7 bases are a match to TRBD1. J lost 0 bases, V lost 6 bases, and 10 bases had no gene match. This CDR3 is built from 16 residues. In germline, CDR1 is MDHEN, CDR2 SYDVKM. The chain's CDR3 is CASRRPGTAPNYGYTF. CDR3 coding DNA: TGTGCCAGCAGACGTCCCGGGACAGCTCCTAACTATGGCTACACCTTC.

The V and J genes are TRBV5-1 and TRBJ2-2; D remains unclear. The CDR3 spans 15 residues. The germline gives CDR1 SGHRS, CDR2 YFSETQ. Deletions cut 2 bases from V and 6 bases from J, with 14 bases between. The CDR3, as DNA: TGCGCCAGCAGCTTTTATCCTGGGATGGCCGGGGAGCTGTTTTTT. Residues: CASSFYPGMAGELFF.

This clone is a singleton in its sample. The chain joins TRBV5-1 to TRBJ2-5, with 7 bases lining up with TRBD1. The CDR3 consists of 15 residues. The V and J ends lost 2 bases and 0 bases, in that order; junction bases with no gene match: 4. Germline V gene sequence: CDR1 SGHRS, CDR2 YFSETQ. In DNA form, the CDR3 reads TGCGCCAGCAGCTTATACGGACAGGACCAAGAGACCCAGTACTTC. Translation gives CASSLYGQDQETQYF.